These 22 T cell receptor beta chains were sequenced from one sample in a study of T-cell memory formation after mild COVID-19. TCRdb reprocessed the 5' RACE reads via MiXCR and lists one record per CDR3 protein. The table has about 500,000 distinct CDR3 sequences, about 20% seen once. Sequenced sample: PBMCs or a T cell subset sorted from them (not recorded which). The source of these receptors is an adult woman who had mild COVID-19 (a few samples of this study predate the infection). Cell type and time point are not known.

This clonotype was observed a few times. This chain links TRBV15 with TRBJ2-5; D may correspond to TRBD1 or TRBD2 (5 bases each). Per the germline V gene, CDR1 is LNHNV and CDR2 is YYDKDF (reference sequence). V was pared by 3 bases and J by 5 bases, with 13 bases between. The CDR3 contains 14 residues. In nucleotides, the CDR3 is TGTGCCACCAGCAGGATTGGGGGAGCGGAGACCCAGTACTTC. Its translation: CATSRIGGAETQYF.

The V gene is TRBV4-3, the J gene TRBJ2-1; D perhaps matches TRBD2 (5 bases). The CDR3 is 16 amino acids. CDR1 LGHNA and CDR2 YSLEER come from the germline V gene. The V gene lost 1 base and the J gene lost 8 bases, with 18 bases spanning the gap. DNA for the CDR3: TGCGCCAGCAGCCAAGCGATTACTAGTTTTGGATATGAGCAGTTCTTC. Encoded protein: CASSQAITSFGYEQFF.

The genes are TRBV4-3 and TRBJ1-5, with TRBD1 as a possible D gene (6 bases). The CDR3 runs to 15 residues. Germline V gene sequence: CDR1 LGHNA, CDR2 YSLEER. V lost 0 bases and J 5 bases, leaving 11 bases between the germline ends. The CDR3 region has the DNA TGCGCCAGCAGCCAAGATCCTGGGGGCGATCAGCCCCAGCATTTT. Residues: CASSQDPGGDQPQHF.

The chain recombines TRBV24-1 with TRBJ2-1; 7 bases fit TRBD2. Germline lookup yields CDR1 KGHDR and CDR2 SFDVKD. The CDR3 consists of 14 residues. V lost 4 bases, J lost 14 bases, and 13 bases stayed unmatched. The CDR3 nucleotides read TGTGCCACCAGTGACACACTAGCGCAACCGCCAGAGTTCTTC. Translating it yields CATSDTLAQPPEFF.

The J gene is TRBJ1-2, the V gene TRBV3-1; D is ambiguous. The CDR3 loop spans 14 amino acids. Germline assignment: CDR1 LGHDT and CDR2 YNNKEL (reference sequence). Trimming left V 4 bases short and J 4 bases short, with 13 bases between. The CDR3 protein is CASSPIDRIYGYTF. CDR3 coding DNA: TGTGCCAGCAGCCCTATAGACCGGATCTATGGCTACACCTTC.

This clonotype appeared a few times. The chain joins TRBV19 to TRBJ2-2; tentative D call: TRBD2 (6 bases). Germline V gene sequence: CDR1 LNHDA, CDR2 SQIVND (reference sequence). CDR3 length equals 13 residues. Trimming cost V 5 bases and J 5 bases, with 9 bases left between them. CDR3 sequence: CASSWRATGELFF. The CDR3 nucleotides are TGTGCCAGTAGTTGGAGGGCTACCGGGGAGCTGTTTTTT. Together with reference TRBV19 and TRBJ2-2, the CDR3 gives the full variable domain: DGGITQSPKYLFRKEGQNVTLSCEQNLNHDAMYWYRQDPGQGLRLIYYSQIVNDFQKGDIAEGYSVSREKKESFPLTVTSAQKNPTAFYLCASSWRATGELFFGEGSRLTVL.

V usage is TRBV18 and J usage is TRBJ2-3; possible D gene TRBD1, 6 bases. Trimming cost V 3 bases and J 5 bases, with 9 bases left between them. CDR1 is KGHSH and CDR2 is LQKENI in the germline V gene. The CDR3 is 13 residues long. The CDR3 DNA reads as TGTGCCAGCTCACCCTCCAGGGGAGATACGCAGTATTTT. This codes for CASSPSRGDTQYF.

The chain links TRBV9 to TRBJ2-2, with D hard to call. From germline, CDR1 is SGDLS and CDR2 YYNGEE. CDR3 size: 14 residues. The V end was cut by 0 bases, the J end by 9 bases, with 12 bases between. CDR3 sequence reads: CASSVVDVAWELFF. CDR3 nucleotide sequence: TGTGCCAGCAGCGTAGTGGATGTGGCCTGGGAGCTGTTTTTT.

This chain uses TRBV7-3 with TRBJ2-6; D unclear. The V gene's germline CDR1 is SGHTA and CDR2 FQGTGA. CDR3 length: 16 residues. V lost 4 bases, J lost 0 bases, and 10 bases lay in between. The DNA for the CDR3 is TGTGCCAGCAGCTCCGGGCTGTGCTCTGGGGCCAACGTCCTGACTTTC. Translation: CASSSGLCSGANVLTF.

The chain links TRBV7-2 to TRBJ2-5; D perhaps matches TRBD2 (5 bases). The CDR3 totals 16 residues. Trimming shortened V by 2 bases and J by 4 bases, and 17 bases separated the two germline ends. CDR1 is SGHTA and CDR2 is FQGNSA in the germline V gene. The CDR3 coding sequence is TGTGCCAGCAGCTTAACGAGCGGCCCCGGAGGAGAGACCCAGTACTTC. It translates to CASSLTSGPGGETQYF.

The chain couples TRBV5-1 to TRBJ2-2; TRBD2 might be the D (6 bases). The V gene lost 2 bases and the J gene lost 0 bases, with 11 bases spanning the gap. Germline values: CDR1 SGHRS, CDR2 YFSETQ. The CDR3 loop spans 16 amino acids. The CDR3 is CASSFLEGANTGELFF. CDR3 nucleotides: TGCGCCAGCAGCTTCCTGGAGGGAGCGAACACCGGGGAGCTGTTTTTT.

In its sample, this clonotype was seen once. J is TRBJ2-7 and V is TRBV7-2; a possible D gene is TRBD2 (5 bases). Germline CDR1 and CDR2: SGHTA and FQGNSA. This CDR3 has 13 residues. Trimming cost V 0 bases and J 5 bases, with 8 bases left between them. CDR3 amino acids: CASSLAGVHEQYF. CDR3 nucleotide sequence: TGTGCCAGCAGCTTAGCGGGAGTGCACGAGCAGTACTTC.

This clonotype was picked up a small number of times. The chain joins TRBV11-3 to TRBJ2-1; D call uncertain. Trimming removed 5 bases from V and 0 bases from J, with 8 bases in between. The CDR3 totals 14 residues. Germline-derived CDR1 and CDR2 are SGHNT and YENEEA. CDR3 sequence reads: CASSPRDSYNEQFF. The CDR3 bases are TGTGCCAGCAGCCCCCGAGACTCCTACAATGAGCAGTTCTTC.

The J gene is TRBJ1-5, the V gene TRBV27; a possible D gene is TRBD1 (5 bases). Germline CDR1 MNHEY, CDR2 SMNVEV (reference sequence). The CDR3 length is 16 residues. V was trimmed by 10 bases and J by 9 bases, leaving 28 bases between them. In nucleotides, the CDR3 is TGTGCCACCCTACCCCAAGCCGGGGGTGGCAGGGCGCCCCAGCATTTT. Residues: CATLPQAGGGRAPQHF.

This clonotype was detected a few times. The rearrangement links TRBV29-1 to TRBJ1-2, with 8 bases aligning to TRBD1. This CDR3 has 14 residues. The ends lost 3 bases at V and 8 bases at J; junction bases unmatched: 11. CDR1 is SQVTM and CDR2 is ANQGSEA in the germline V gene. The CDR3 loop is CSVDLGQGALGYTF. The CDR3 bases are TGCAGCGTTGATTTAGGGCAGGGGGCTTTGGGCTACACCTTC.

The genes are TRBV7-2 and TRBJ1-1; D is ambiguous. CDR3 size: 15 residues. Looked up from germline, CDR1 is SGHTA and CDR2 is FQGNSA. Trimming took off 2 bases at V and 3 bases at J, with 13 bases between the two ends. CDR3 region: CASSLRFFGDTEAFF. The CDR3 nucleotides are TGTGCCAGCAGCTTACGTTTCTTTGGGGACACTGAAGCTTTCTTT.

This clonotype appeared a few times. The chain uses TRBV30 and TRBJ2-6; weak D call: TRBD1 (6 bases). The CDR3 length is 14 residues. The V gene lost 6 bases and the J gene lost 4 bases, with 13 bases spanning the gap. Germline values: CDR1 GTSNPN, CDR2 SVGIG (reference sequence). CDR3 nucleotides: TGTGCCTGTATACAGGGATGGGGGGCCAACGTCCTGACTTTC. This sequence encodes CACIQGWGANVLTF.

This clonotype was picked up a small number of times. The V and J genes are TRBV30 and TRBJ2-5; 9 bases agree with TRBD1. Per germline, CDR1 GTSNPN and CDR2 SVGIG (reference sequence). The CDR3 spans 14 residues. The trim removed 4 bases at V and 3 bases at J, leaving 6 bases unmatched. DNA for the CDR3: TGTGCCTGGAACTCAGGGACAGGGAAAGAGACCCAGTACTTC. Translating gives CAWNSGTGKETQYF.

This clonotype was recorded a few times. The chain carries TRBV9 and TRBJ1-3; TRBD1 is a possible D gene (6 bases). The germline V gene has CDR1 SGDLS and CDR2 YYNGEE. The V end lost 3 bases, the J end lost 0 bases, and 10 bases lay between the germline ends. The CDR3 runs 15 residues. CDR3 coding DNA: TGTGCCAGCAGCGCGTCAGGGGCCTCTGGAAACACCATATATTTT. Its protein product is CASSASGASGNTIYF.

This chain uses TRBV3-1 with TRBJ2-7; D is uncertain. The V and J ends lost 5 bases and 0 bases respectively, with 8 bases between them. The CDR3 is made up of 13 amino acids. The germline V gene encodes CDR1 LGHDT and CDR2 YNNKEL (reference sequence). The CDR3 is CASSSSISYEQYF. The DNA for the CDR3 is TGTGCCAGCAGCTCCTCTATCTCCTACGAGCAGTACTTC.

This clonotype was found many times. The chain carries TRBV7-8 and TRBJ2-1; D possibly corresponds to TRBD2 (6 bases). The CDR3 runs 14 residues. V was cut by 8 bases and J by 6 bases, with 17 bases left in between. CDR1 SGHVS and CDR2 FQNEAQ come from the germline V gene. CDR3 in DNA: TGTGCCAGCCGGGCCGGGGGAGACTTCAATGAGCAGTTCTTC. Amino acid sequence: CASRAGGDFNEQFF.

This clonotype has just a few counts. The rearrangement joins TRBV12-3 or TRBV12-4 to TRBJ2-2, with unresolved D. The CDR3 covers 15 residues. With 7 bases removed from V and 0 bases from J, the gap between germline ends came to 12 bases. The CDR3 region is CASITGTPNTGELFF. The CDR3 DNA reads as TGTGCCAGCATCACGGGCACCCCGAACACCGGGGAGCTGTTTTTT.